This T cell receptor beta chain was retrieved from a study of identical twins. In germline, CDR1 is SQVTM, CDR2 ANQGSEA. V lost 4 bases and J lost 3; bases outside the gene matches: 6. This CDR3 has 13 residues. TCRdb passed the 5' RACE reads through MiXCR, listing each CDR3 protein once. The data contain approximately 700,000 distinct CDR3 sequences, approximately 6% of them seen just once; the ten biggest clones take up 1.5% to 2%. This clonotype appeared many times. Its antigen is unidentified. General study results and limits: Beta out-of-frame sequences showed weaker excess twin sharing. Abundant beta clonotypes from cord blood had fewer insertions, unlike memory repertoires, which showed none. Model-predicted out-of-frame TCR alpha sharing fell below observed values in monozygotic twins.

The clonotype originates from a man between 18 and 35 years old in good health. The chain recombines TRBV29-1 with TRBJ2-7, with 7 bases fitting TRBD2. Material for sequencing was naive T cells sorted from blood. CDR3: CSVVGEGNYEQYF. CDR3 DNA: TGCAGCGTTGTTGGGGAGGGGAACTACGAGCAGTACTTC.